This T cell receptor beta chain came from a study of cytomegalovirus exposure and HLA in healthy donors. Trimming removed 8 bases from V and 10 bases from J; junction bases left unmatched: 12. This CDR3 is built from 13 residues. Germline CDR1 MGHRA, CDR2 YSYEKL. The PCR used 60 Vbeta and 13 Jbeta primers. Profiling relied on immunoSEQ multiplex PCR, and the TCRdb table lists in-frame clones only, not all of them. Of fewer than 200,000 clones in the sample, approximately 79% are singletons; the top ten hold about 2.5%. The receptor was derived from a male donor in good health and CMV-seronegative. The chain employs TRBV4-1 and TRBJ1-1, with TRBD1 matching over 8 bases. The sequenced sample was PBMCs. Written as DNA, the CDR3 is TGCGCCAGCGGCGGACAGGGCTTCGTGCGAGCTTTCTTT. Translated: CASGGQGFVRAFF.